The sequence of this TCR beta chain was determined in a study of T cell responses to AZD1222 COVID-19 vaccine. General study results and limits: Spike-wide coverage was observed for vaccine-associated CD4 TCRs, with dominant responses at 160-218 and 743-854. Two doses of AZD1222 preceded a rise in Spike-specific TCR breadth and depth.

Using immunoSEQ multiplex PCR, the repertoire was profiled, and TCRdb retains in-frame clones only, with some absent. Here the sample spans roughly 180,000 clones, around 91% being singletons. In germline, CDR1 is SGHVS, CDR2 FNYEAQ. This CDR3 comprises 16 residues. With 1 base clipped from V and 7 bases from J, the junction kept 2 bases outside the gene matches. As for this clone: What it binds is not known.

The source of this sequence is an adult in good health. Sample: peripheral blood, taken on day 0 of AZD1222 vaccination. The chain employs TRBV7-6 and TRBJ2-1; 15 bases line up with TRBD2. As DNA, the CDR3 is TGTGCCAGCAGCTTAGGGACTAGCGGGGGGGCGAATGAGCAGTTCTTC. Amino acids: CASSLGTSGGANEQFF. Full variable domain (outside the CDR3, taken from reference TRBV7-6 and TRBJ2-1): GAGVSQSPRYKVTKRGQDVALRCDPISGHVSLYWYRQALGQGPEFLTYFNYEAQQDKSGLPNDRFSAERPEGSISTLTIQRTEQRDSAMYRCASSLGTSGGANEQFFGPGTRLTVL.